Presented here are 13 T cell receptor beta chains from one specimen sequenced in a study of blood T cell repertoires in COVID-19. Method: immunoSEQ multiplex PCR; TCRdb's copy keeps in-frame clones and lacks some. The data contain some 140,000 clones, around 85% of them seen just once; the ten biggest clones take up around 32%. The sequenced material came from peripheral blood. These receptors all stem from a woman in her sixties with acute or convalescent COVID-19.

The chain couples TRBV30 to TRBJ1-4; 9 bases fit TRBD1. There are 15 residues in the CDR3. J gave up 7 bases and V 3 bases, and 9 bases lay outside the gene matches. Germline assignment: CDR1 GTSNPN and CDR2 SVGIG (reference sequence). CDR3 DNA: TGTGCCTGGAGCCAGGAACAGGGGGCTAGTGAAAAACTGTTTTTT. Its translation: CAWSQEQGASEKLFF.

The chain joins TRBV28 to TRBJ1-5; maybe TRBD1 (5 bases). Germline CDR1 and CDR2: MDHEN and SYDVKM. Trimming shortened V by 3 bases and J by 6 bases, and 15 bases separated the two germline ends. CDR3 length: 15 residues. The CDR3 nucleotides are TGTGCCAGCAGTTTGGGGCAGTTGGGGGGTCAGCCCCAGCATTTT. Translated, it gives CASSLGQLGGQPQHF.

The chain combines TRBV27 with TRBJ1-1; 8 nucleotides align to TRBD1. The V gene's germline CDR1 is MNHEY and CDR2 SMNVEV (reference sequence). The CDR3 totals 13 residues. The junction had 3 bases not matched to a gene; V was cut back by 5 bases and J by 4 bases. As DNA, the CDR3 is TGTGCCAGCAGTCCGGACAGGGTCACTGAAGCTTTCTTT. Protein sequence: CASSPDRVTEAFF.

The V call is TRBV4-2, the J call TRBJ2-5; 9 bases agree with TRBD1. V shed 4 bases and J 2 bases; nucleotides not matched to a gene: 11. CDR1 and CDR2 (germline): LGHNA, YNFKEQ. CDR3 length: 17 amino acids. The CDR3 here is CASSRDPGTGNQETQYF. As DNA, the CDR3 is TGTGCCAGCAGCCGAGACCCCGGGACAGGGAATCAAGAGACCCAGTACTTC.

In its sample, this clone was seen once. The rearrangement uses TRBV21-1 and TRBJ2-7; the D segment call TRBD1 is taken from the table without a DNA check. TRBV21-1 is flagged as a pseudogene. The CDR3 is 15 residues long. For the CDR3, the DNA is TGTGCCAGCAGCGAGACAGGGCATTTCTCCTACGAGCAGTACGTC. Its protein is CASSETGHFSYEQYV.

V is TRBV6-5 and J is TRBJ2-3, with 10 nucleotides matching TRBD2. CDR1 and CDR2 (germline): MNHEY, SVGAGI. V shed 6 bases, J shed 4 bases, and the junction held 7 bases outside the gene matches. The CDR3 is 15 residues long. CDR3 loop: CASRLAGAVADTQYF. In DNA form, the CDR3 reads TGTGCCAGCAGGCTAGCGGGGGCCGTAGCAGATACGCAGTATTTT.

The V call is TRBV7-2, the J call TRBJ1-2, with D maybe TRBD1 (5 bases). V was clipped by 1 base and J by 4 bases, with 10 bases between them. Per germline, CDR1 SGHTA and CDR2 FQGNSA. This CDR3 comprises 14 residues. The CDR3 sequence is CASSLGETAYGYTF. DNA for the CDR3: TGTGCCAGCAGCTTAGGAGAGACAGCCTATGGCTACACCTTC. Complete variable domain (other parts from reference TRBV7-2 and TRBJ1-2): GAGVSQSPSNKVTEKGKDVELRCDPISGHTALYWYRQSLGQGLEFLIYFQGNSAPDKSGLPSDRFSAERTGGSVSTLTIQRTQQEDSAVYLCASSLGETAYGYTFGSGTRLTVV.

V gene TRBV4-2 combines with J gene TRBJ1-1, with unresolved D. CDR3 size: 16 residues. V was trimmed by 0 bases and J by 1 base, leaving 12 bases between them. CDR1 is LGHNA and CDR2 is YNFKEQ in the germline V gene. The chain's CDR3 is CASSQDSGRPNTEAFF. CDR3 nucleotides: TGTGCCAGCAGCCAAGATAGCGGGAGACCGAACACTGAAGCTTTCTTT.

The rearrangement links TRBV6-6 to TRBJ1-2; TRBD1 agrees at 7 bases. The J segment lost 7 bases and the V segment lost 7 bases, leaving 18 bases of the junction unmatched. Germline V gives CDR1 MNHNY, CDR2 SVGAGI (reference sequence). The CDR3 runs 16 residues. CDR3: CASKSARGFRRGGYTF. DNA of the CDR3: TGTGCCAGCAAGTCCGCCAGGGGGTTCCGTCGCGGTGGCTACACCTTC.

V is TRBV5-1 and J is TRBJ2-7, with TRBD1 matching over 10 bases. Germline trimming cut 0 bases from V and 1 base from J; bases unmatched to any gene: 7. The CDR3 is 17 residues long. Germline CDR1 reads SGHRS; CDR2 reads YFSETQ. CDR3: CASSLAPRGQGSYEQYV. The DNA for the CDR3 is TGCGCCAGCAGCTTGGCCCCTCGGGGACAGGGGTCCTACGAGCAGTACGTC.

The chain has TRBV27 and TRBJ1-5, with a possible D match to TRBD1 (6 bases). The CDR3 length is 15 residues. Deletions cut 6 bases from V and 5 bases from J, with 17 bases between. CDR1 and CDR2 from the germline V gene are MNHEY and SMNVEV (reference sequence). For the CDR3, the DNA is TGTGCCAGCAGATCTTGGGTAGGGGGGGATCAGCCCCAGCATTTT. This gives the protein CASRSWVGGDQPQHF.

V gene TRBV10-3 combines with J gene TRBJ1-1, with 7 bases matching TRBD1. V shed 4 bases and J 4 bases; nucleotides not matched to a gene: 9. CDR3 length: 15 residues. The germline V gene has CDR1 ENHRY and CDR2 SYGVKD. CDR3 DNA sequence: TGTGCCATCAGTGGAGCGGGGGCAGGGGGCACTGAAGCTTTCTTT. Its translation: CAISGAGAGGTEAFF.

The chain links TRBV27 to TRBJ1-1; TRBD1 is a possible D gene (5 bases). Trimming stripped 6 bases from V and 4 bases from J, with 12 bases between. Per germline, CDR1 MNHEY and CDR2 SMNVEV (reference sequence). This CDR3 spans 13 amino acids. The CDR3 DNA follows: TGTGCCAGCAGGGGCCGGGGGAGCACTGAAGCTTTCTTT. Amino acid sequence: CASRGRGSTEAFF.